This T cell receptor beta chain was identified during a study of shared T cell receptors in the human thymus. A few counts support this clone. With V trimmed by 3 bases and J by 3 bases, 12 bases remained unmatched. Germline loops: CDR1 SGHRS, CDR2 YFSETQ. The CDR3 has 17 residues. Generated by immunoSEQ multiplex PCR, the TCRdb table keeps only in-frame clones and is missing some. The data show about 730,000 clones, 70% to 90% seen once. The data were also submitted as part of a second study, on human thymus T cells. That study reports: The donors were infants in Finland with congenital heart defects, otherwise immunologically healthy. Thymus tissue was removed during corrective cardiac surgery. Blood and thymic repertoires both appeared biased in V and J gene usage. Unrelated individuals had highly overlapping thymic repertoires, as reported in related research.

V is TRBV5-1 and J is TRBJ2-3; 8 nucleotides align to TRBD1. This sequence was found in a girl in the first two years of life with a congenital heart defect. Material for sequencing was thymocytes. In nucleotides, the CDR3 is TGCGCCAGCAGCTCATGGTCACGGACAGGGAAAACAGATACGCAGTATTTT. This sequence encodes CASSSWSRTGKTDTQYF.